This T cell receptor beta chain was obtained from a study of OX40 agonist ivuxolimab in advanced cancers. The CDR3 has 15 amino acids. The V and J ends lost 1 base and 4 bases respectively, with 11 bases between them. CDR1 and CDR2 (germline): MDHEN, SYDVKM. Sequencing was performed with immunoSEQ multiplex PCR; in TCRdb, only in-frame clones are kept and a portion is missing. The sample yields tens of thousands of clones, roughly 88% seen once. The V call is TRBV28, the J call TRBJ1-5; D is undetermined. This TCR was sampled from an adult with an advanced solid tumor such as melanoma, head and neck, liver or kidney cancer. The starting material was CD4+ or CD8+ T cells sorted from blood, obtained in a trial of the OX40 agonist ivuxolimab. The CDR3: CASSLFRQANQPQHF. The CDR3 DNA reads TGTGCCAGCAGTTTATTTAGGCAGGCGAATCAGCCCCAGCATTTT.